This is a list of T cell receptor beta chains from one sample in a study of T-cell memory formation after mild COVID-19. TCRdb ran MiXCR on the 5' RACE reads and lists one entry per CDR3 protein. Of 90,000 to 120,000 distinct CDR3 sequences listed, approximately 14% are singletons. Material for sequencing was PBMCs or a T cell subset sorted from them (not recorded which). The receptor source for this set is a man between 18 and 29 years old who had mild COVID-19 (a few samples of this study predate the infection). Cell type and time point are not known. The CDR3 runs from the conserved cysteine through the conserved F or W. The D gene is left open where the match is weak. A clone size is listed for some rows: how often the clone was seen (once, few, many), or a class if it is expanded.

d_gene: .
abundance: few
j_gene: TRBJ2-1
v_gene: TRBV7-9
CDR3nt: TGTGCCAGCGAAGGGGAAGATGAGCAGTTCTTC
CDR3aa: CASEGEDEQFF

d_gene: .
abundance: .
j_gene: TRBJ1-1
v_gene: TRBV5-1
CDR3nt: TGCGCCAGCAGCTTGAGGGGCGGGTTATACACTGAAGCTTTCTTT
CDR3aa: CASSLRGGLYTEAFF

d_gene: .
abundance: few
j_gene: TRBJ1-4
v_gene: TRBV6-6
CDR3nt: TGTGCCAGCAGTTACTCGGGGCGGACTAATGAAAAACTGTTTTTT
CDR3aa: CASSYSGRTNEKLFF

d_gene: .
abundance: many
j_gene: TRBJ1-5
v_gene: TRBV12-3/TRBV12-4
CDR3nt: TGTGCCAGCTCCCTGGGCGGTGCGGGCAATCAGCCCCAGCATTTT
CDR3aa: CASSLGGAGNQPQHF

d_gene: .
abundance: .
j_gene: TRBJ1-1
v_gene: TRBV4-1
CDR3nt: TGCGCCAGCAGCCTGGTCGTGACAGCGAACACTGAAGCTTTCTTT
CDR3aa: CASSLVVTANTEAFF

d_gene: .
abundance: .
j_gene: TRBJ1-2
v_gene: TRBV9
CDR3nt: TGTGCCAGCAGCGCCGAGCCACGGTTTACGGGTGGCTACACCTTC
CDR3aa: CASSAEPRFTGGYTF

d_gene: TRBD1
abundance: few
j_gene: TRBJ1-1
v_gene: TRBV9
CDR3nt: TGTGCCAGCAGCGTTCTTCCGGGACAGGGGTTGAACACTGAAGCTTTCTTT
CDR3aa: CASSVLPGQGLNTEAFF

d_gene: .
abundance: few
j_gene: TRBJ1-6
v_gene: TRBV9
CDR3nt: TGTGCCAGCAGCCCACCGGGAAGAACAAATTCACCCCTCCACTTT
CDR3aa: CASSPPGRTNSPLHF

d_gene: .
abundance: many
j_gene: TRBJ2-6
v_gene: TRBV4-3
CDR3nt: TGCGCCAGCAGCCAAGATGCCGGTACCGGGGCCAACGTCCTGACTTTC
CDR3aa: CASSQDAGTGANVLTF

d_gene: TRBD2
abundance: .
j_gene: TRBJ2-3
v_gene: TRBV10-3
CDR3nt: TGTGCCATCAGTTTGATAGCGGGGGAGAAACCCCGTAGCACAGATACGCAGTATTTT
CDR3aa: CAISLIAGEKPRSTDTQYF

d_gene: .
abundance: few
j_gene: TRBJ1-1
v_gene: TRBV7-2
CDR3nt: TGTGCCAGCAGCTCCGCGGGGGTTATGAACACTGAAGCTTTCTTT
CDR3aa: CASSSAGVMNTEAFF

d_gene: .
abundance: .
j_gene: TRBJ2-5
v_gene: TRBV6-2/TRBV6-3
CDR3nt: TGTGCCAGCTCCTCCGGGCCTCAATGGTCCCAGTACTTC
CDR3aa: CASSSGPQWSQYF

d_gene: .
abundance: .
j_gene: TRBJ1-1
v_gene: TRBV14
CDR3nt: TGTGCCAGCAGCCCGCAGGTCGGGATGAACACTGAAGCTTTCTTT
CDR3aa: CASSPQVGMNTEAFF

d_gene: TRBD2
abundance: .
j_gene: TRBJ2-5
v_gene: TRBV20-1
CDR3nt: TGCAGTGCTAGTTCCTCCCAGGGACTAGCGGAAGAGACCCAGTACTTC
CDR3aa: CSASSSQGLAEETQYF

d_gene: .
abundance: many
j_gene: TRBJ2-3
v_gene: TRBV2
CDR3nt: TGTGCCAGCAGTGACAGCACAGATACGCAGTATTTT
CDR3aa: CASSDSTDTQYF

d_gene: TRBD2
abundance: .
j_gene: TRBJ2-7
v_gene: TRBV29-1
CDR3nt: TGCAGCGTTGAAGCTAGCGGGGAAACCTACGAGCAGTACTTC
CDR3aa: CSVEASGETYEQYF

d_gene: TRBD2
abundance: few
j_gene: TRBJ2-5
v_gene: TRBV11-2
CDR3nt: TGTGCCTGCAGCTTAAGGTCATTCAACCTGGCGGGGGGGCCCGTACAACAAGAGACCCAGTACTTC
CDR3aa: CACSLRSFNLAGGPVQQETQYF

d_gene: .
abundance: few
j_gene: TRBJ2-7
v_gene: TRBV5-5
CDR3nt: TGTGCCAGCAGCCTTTACTACGAGCAGTACTTC
CDR3aa: CASSLYYEQYF

d_gene: TRBD1
abundance: few
j_gene: TRBJ2-7
v_gene: TRBV15
CDR3nt: TGTGCCACCAGCACACCGGGACAGCGCTACGAGCAGTACTTC
CDR3aa: CATSTPGQRYEQYF

d_gene: TRBD1
abundance: many
j_gene: TRBJ1-2
v_gene: TRBV12-3/TRBV12-4
CDR3nt: TGTGCCAGCAGACTACAGGGGGCGCGTGGCTACACCTTC
CDR3aa: CASRLQGARGYTF

d_gene: .
abundance: few
j_gene: TRBJ2-1
v_gene: TRBV6-6
CDR3nt: TGTGCCAGCAGGGCCGGGGCTTTCTACAATGAGCAGTTCTTC
CDR3aa: CASRAGAFYNEQFF

d_gene: .
abundance: many
j_gene: TRBJ2-7
v_gene: TRBV4-1
CDR3nt: TGCGCCAGCAGCCAAGGACAGAGGTCTTATGACGAGCAGTACTTC
CDR3aa: CASSQGQRSYDEQYF

d_gene: .
abundance: many
j_gene: TRBJ2-3
v_gene: TRBV7-9
CDR3nt: TGTGCCAGCAGCCCCGGTCCAAGGGATACGCAGTATTTT
CDR3aa: CASSPGPRDTQYF

d_gene: .
abundance: .
j_gene: TRBJ1-1
v_gene: TRBV19
CDR3nt: TGTGCCAGCAGGGGTCCTGAAGCTTTCTTT
CDR3aa: CASRGPEAFF

d_gene: .
abundance: few
j_gene: TRBJ2-7
v_gene: TRBV5-4
CDR3nt: TGTGCCAGCAGCCCTCAGACAGTTAAGGAGCAGTACTTC
CDR3aa: CASSPQTVKEQYF

d_gene: TRBD1
abundance: .
j_gene: TRBJ1-5
v_gene: TRBV4-3
CDR3nt: TGCGCCAGCAGCCAATCGAGGACAGGGCTCCTGGTCGGGCAGCCCCAGCATTTT
CDR3aa: CASSQSRTGLLVGQPQHF

d_gene: .
abundance: medium-sized
j_gene: TRBJ2-4
v_gene: TRBV4-3
CDR3nt: TGCGCCAGCAGCCAAGATTTCGGGGGGCCAAACATTCAGTACTTC
CDR3aa: CASSQDFGGPNIQYF

d_gene: TRBD2
abundance: many
j_gene: TRBJ2-1
v_gene: TRBV7-8
CDR3nt: TGTGCCAGCTGCCCTCTAGCGGGGCCTAACAATGAGCAGTTCTTC
CDR3aa: CASCPLAGPNNEQFF

d_gene: .
abundance: .
j_gene: TRBJ2-1
v_gene: TRBV13
CDR3nt: TGTGCCAGCAGCTTAGGCGGCGGCGGTCCCTACAATGAGCAGTTCTTC
CDR3aa: CASSLGGGGPYNEQFF

d_gene: TRBD1
abundance: .
j_gene: TRBJ2-7
v_gene: TRBV4-3
CDR3nt: TGCGCCAGCAGCCAAGAAGGGGGACAGCATATCTACGAGCAGTACTTC
CDR3aa: CASSQEGGQHIYEQYF

d_gene: TRBD1
abundance: .
j_gene: TRBJ2-5
v_gene: TRBV10-3
CDR3nt: TGTGCCATCCGCCAGGGGGTTAAAGAGACCCAGTACTTC
CDR3aa: CAIRQGVKETQYF

d_gene: TRBD1
abundance: many
j_gene: TRBJ2-3
v_gene: TRBV9
CDR3nt: TGTGCCAGCAGCACCCGACAGGGCTCTAGCACAGATACGCAGTATTTT
CDR3aa: CASSTRQGSSTDTQYF